The 22 T cell receptor beta chains below all came from one sample that was sequenced in a study of beta chain features in type 1 diabetes. cDNA synthesis used the whole RNA isolate, giving expressed TCRB sequences. Assay: immunoSEQ multiplex PCR; the TCRdb copy retains only in-frame clones and omits some. Among 220,000 or so clones listed, roughly two thirds were seen once. The sample taken for sequencing was naive CD4+ T cells from blood. These receptor sequences come from a young man in good health.

The V and J genes are TRBV14 and TRBJ2-6; tentatively, D is TRBD1 or TRBD2 (6 bases each). Trimming left V 9 bases short and J 1 base short, with 19 bases between. This CDR3 region has 17 residues. Germline lookup yields CDR1 SGHDN and CDR2 FVKESK. CDR3 DNA sequence: TGTGCCAGTGGCGGGACACCTTATTCTTCTGGGGCCAACGTCCTGACTTTC. This encodes CASGGTPYSSGANVLTF.

The V call is TRBV5-1, the J call TRBJ1-1; D is unclear. CDR3 size: 14 residues. Germline V lookup: CDR1 SGHRS, CDR2 YFSETQ. V was trimmed by 1 base and J by 3 bases, leaving 10 bases between them. CDR3 region: CASSLNPDDTEAFF. CDR3 DNA sequence: TGCGCCAGCAGCTTGAATCCCGATGACACTGAAGCTTTCTTT.

The chain is built from TRBV9 and TRBJ2-7, with 8 positions matching TRBD1. Germline V gene data show CDR1 as SGDLS and CDR2 as YYNGEE. V shed 0 bases, J shed 2 bases, and the junction held 4 bases outside the gene matches. The CDR3 is made up of 15 amino acids. The CDR3 bases are TGTGCCAGCAGCGTAGGGCCGGGACAGGCCTACGAGCAGTACTTC. Its protein is CASSVGPGQAYEQYF.

The chain employs TRBV18 and TRBJ2-7, with 9 bases fitting TRBD1. CDR3 size: 13 residues. The germline V gene encodes CDR1 KGHSH and CDR2 LQKENI. V lost 4 bases and J lost 5; bases outside the gene matches: 3. The CDR3 DNA sequence: TGTGCCAGCTCACAGGGACAGGGCCACGAGCAGTACTTC. Translated, it gives CASSQGQGHEQYF.

V gene TRBV30 combines with J gene TRBJ2-7; possibly TRBD1 or TRBD2 for D (5 bases each). Germline V gene sequence: CDR1 GTSNPN, CDR2 SVGIG (reference sequence). V dropped 0 bases and J dropped 2 bases, with 11 bases sitting between them. The CDR3 spans 14 residues. CDR3 DNA sequence: TGTGCCTGGAGTGTAAGAGGGGTCCCCTACGAGCAGTACTTC. Residues: CAWSVRGVPYEQYF.

This chain uses TRBV30 with TRBJ2-5, with D unclear. The V end lost 0 bases, the J end lost 5 bases, and 10 bases lay between the germline ends. There are 13 residues in the CDR3. Germline lookup yields CDR1 GTSNPN and CDR2 SVGIG (reference sequence). CDR3 residues: CAWSVGTRETQYF. CDR3 sequence (DNA): TGTGCCTGGAGTGTAGGTACCCGGGAGACCCAGTACTTC.

J is TRBJ1-1 and V is TRBV4-2; perhaps TRBD1 as D (5 bases). V lost 1 base and J lost 7, with 13 bases in between. CDR1 LGHNA and CDR2 YNFKEQ come from the germline V gene. The length of the CDR3 is 14 residues. The CDR3, as DNA: TGTGCCAGCAGCCAAGGTCCAGGGCGGGATGAAGCTTTCTTT. Its translation: CASSQGPGRDEAFF.

The chain combines TRBV5-1 with TRBJ2-5; TRBD1 matches at 8 bases. V gave up 4 bases and J gave up 1 base; unmatched junction bases: 3. The CDR3 runs to 14 residues. Germline-derived CDR1 and CDR2 are SGHRS and YFSETQ. The CDR3 DNA is TGCGCCAGCAGCCTGGGACAGGCCCAAGAGACCCAGTACTTC. Translating it yields CASSLGQAQETQYF.

This chain connects TRBV20-1 to TRBJ2-4; the match to TRBD2 covers 8 bases. The CDR3 spans 11 residues. J gave up 13 bases and V 6 bases, and 8 bases lay outside the gene matches. Looked up from germline, CDR1 is DFQATT and CDR2 is SNEGSKA (reference sequence). In nucleotides, the CDR3 is TGCAGTGCAGGGTCCTCGGGAGGGCAGTACTTC. Translating gives CSAGSSGGQYF.

This clone was seen more than once but under ten times. The chain uses TRBV30 and TRBJ2-7, with 9 bases fitting TRBD1. The CDR3 is 13 residues long. Germline trimming cut 7 bases from V and 4 bases from J; bases unmatched to any gene: 8. Germline V lookup: CDR1 GTSNPN, CDR2 SVGIG (reference sequence). Written as DNA, the CDR3 is TGTGCCTACCGACAGGGGGTAGGGTACGAGCAGTACTTC. Its protein product is CAYRQGVGYEQYF.

The chain combines TRBV11-2 with TRBJ2-7; TRBD2 might be the D (5 bases). CDR3 size: 15 residues. V was cut by 5 bases and J by 0 bases, with 14 bases left in between. Per germline, CDR1 SGHAT and CDR2 FQNNGV. In DNA, the CDR3 is TGTGCCAGCAGCGAAATGAGGACTGCCTCCTACGAGCAGTACTTC. Encoded protein: CASSEMRTASYEQYF.

The V call is TRBV28, the J call TRBJ1-5; weak D call: TRBD1 (6 bases). Trimming stripped 6 bases from V and 4 bases from J, with 16 bases between. CDR1 MDHEN and CDR2 SYDVKM come from the germline V gene. The CDR3 consists of 15 residues. The CDR3 region is CASRRTVKGNQPQHF. Written as DNA, the CDR3 is TGTGCCAGCAGGCGGACAGTTAAAGGGAATCAGCCCCAGCATTTT.

This clone was seen only a few times. The rearrangement links TRBV30 to TRBJ2-5; D uncertain. Germline V gene lookup returns CDR1 GTSNPN and CDR2 SVGIG (reference sequence). Trimming left V 2 bases short and J 7 bases short, with 11 bases between. The CDR3 has 12 amino acids. This chain's CDR3 is CAWSRSSGTQYF. In nucleotides, the CDR3 is TGTGCCTGGAGTAGGAGCTCGGGGACCCAGTACTTC.

The V gene is TRBV30, the J gene TRBJ2-7; TRBD2 aligns across 7 bases. The germline gives CDR1 GTSNPN, CDR2 SVGIG (reference sequence). The CDR3 has 12 residues. J was trimmed by 4 bases and V by 2 bases; bases with no gene match: 2. In DNA form, the CDR3 reads TGTGCCTGGAGTCACGGGAGGTACGAGCAGTACTTC. Its translation: CAWSHGRYEQYF.

This clone occurred once. The chain carries TRBV30 and TRBJ2-1; D may be TRBD1 or TRBD2 (5 bases each). Trimming left V 4 bases short and J 5 bases short, with 15 bases between. This CDR3 spans 14 amino acids. Germline values: CDR1 GTSNPN, CDR2 SVGIG (reference sequence). CDR3 sequence reads: CAWTLKGRDNEQFF. For the CDR3, the DNA is TGTGCCTGGACCCTTAAGGGGCGGGACAATGAGCAGTTCTTC. Supplemented by reference TRBV30 and TRBJ2-1, the full variable domain reads SQTIHQWPATLVQPVGSPLSLECTVEGTSNPNLYWYRQAAGRGLQLLFYSVGIGQISSEVPQNLSASRPQDRQFILSSKKLLLSDSGFYLCAWTLKGRDNEQFFGPGTRLTVL.

The rearrangement uses TRBV7-7 and TRBJ2-7; a possible D gene is TRBD2 (5 bases). The CDR3 covers 13 residues. Germline assignment: CDR1 SSHAT and CDR2 FNYEAQ (reference sequence). The V gene lost 5 bases and the J gene lost 6 bases, with 14 bases spanning the gap. The CDR3 DNA sequence: TGTGCCAGCAGCGATAGAGCCGGAGGCGAGCAGTACTTC. Encoded protein: CASSDRAGGEQYF.

The chain has TRBV30 and TRBJ2-7, with D hard to call. The CDR3 loop spans 13 amino acids. V dropped 0 bases and J dropped 6 bases, with 12 bases sitting between them. Germline V gene sequence: CDR1 GTSNPN, CDR2 SVGIG (reference sequence). This chain's CDR3 is CAWSVSITVEQYF. Written as DNA, the CDR3 is TGTGCCTGGAGTGTCTCCATCACGGTCGAGCAGTACTTC.

The chain joins TRBV6-5 to TRBJ2-7; 13 nucleotides agree with TRBD2. V trimming: 6 bases; J trimming: 6 bases; junction bases outside the gene matches: 5. The CDR3 is made up of 14 amino acids. Germline loops: CDR1 MNHEY, CDR2 SVGAGI. The CDR3 DNA sequence: TGTGCCAGCAGGTGGACTAGCGGGAGTGGCGAGCAGTACTTC. Its translation is CASRWTSGSGEQYF.

V gene TRBV29-1 combines with J gene TRBJ2-7; TRBD1 aligns across 9 bases. The V and J ends lost 2 bases and 2 bases, in that order; junction bases with no gene match: 7. This CDR3 has 15 amino acids. Germline CDR1 is SQVTM and CDR2 is ANQGSEA. Written as DNA, the CDR3 is TGCAGCGTTGAAACACGGGGGACAGGGACCTACGAGCAGTACTTC. Amino acid sequence: CSVETRGTGTYEQYF.

This sequence joins TRBV30 and TRBJ2-1; 9 bases align to TRBD1. This CDR3 comprises 14 residues. CDR1 and CDR2 from the germline V gene are GTSNPN and SVGIG (reference sequence). After removal of 1 base from V and 12 bases from J, the junction contained 10 bases not matched to a gene. For the CDR3, the DNA is TGTGCCTGGAGTGCCGGGACAGGGCCCCTTCGGCAGTTCTTC. Translated: CAWSAGTGPLRQFF.

The V and J genes are TRBV7-2 and TRBJ2-4, with a possible D match to TRBD1 (5 bases). With 4 bases removed from V and 3 bases from J, the gap between germline ends came to 16 bases. CDR3 length: 16 residues. Germline CDR1 reads SGHTA; CDR2 reads FQGNSA. This CDR3 is CASSSPRIQGKNIQYF. DNA of the CDR3: TGTGCCAGCAGCTCGCCTAGAATTCAGGGCAAAAACATTCAGTACTTC.

CDR3: CAWSQWVTSGYTF. As DNA, the CDR3 is TGTGCCTGGAGTCAGTGGGTAACGAGTGGCTACACCTTC. The V call is TRBV30, the J call TRBJ1-2; the D is unclear. The germline V gene encodes CDR1 GTSNPN and CDR2 SVGIG (reference sequence). V was pared by 2 bases and J by 7 bases, with 14 bases between. The CDR3 spans 13 residues. Full variable domain (rest looked up from reference TRBV30 and TRBJ1-2): SQTIHQWPATLVQPVGSPLSLECTVEGTSNPNLYWYRQAAGRGLQLLFYSVGIGQISSEVPQNLSASRPQDRQFILSSKKLLLSDSGFYLCAWSQWVTSGYTFGSGTRLTVV.